Below, 28 T cell receptor beta chains from the same sample are listed, as sequenced in a study of human T cells and chemical hapten exposure. Time point meaning: patch test 1, 2 weeks after DPC sensitization. Treatment meaning: therapeutic diphenylcyclopropenone sensitization with weekly scalp DPC. Unfractionated whole blood served as the source for total RNA extraction. TCRdb re-derived calls from the RACE reads in MiXCR, one entry per CDR3 protein. Among about 34,000 distinct CDR3 sequences listed, more than 6% were seen once. Sequences were derived from whole blood, sampled in connection with sensitization to the hapten diphenylcyclopropenone (DPC). These receptors were taken from a woman under 40 with alopecia areata. Some clones in this sample may be carry-over from other donors' samples.

In the case of this clonotype: A much bigger clone sits one base away, suggesting this may be a read error. This chain connects TRBV7-2 to TRBJ2-3, with D perhaps matching TRBD2 (5 bases). The CDR3 length is 14 residues. The germline V gene has CDR1 SGHTA and CDR2 FQGNSA. The CDR3 loop is CSSSLQRSTDTQYF. The CDR3 DNA reads as TGTTCCAGCAGCTTGCAGCGGTCCACAGATACGCAGTATTTT.

This clonotype was picked up many times. V is TRBV29-1 and J is TRBJ2-2; D may be TRBD1 or TRBD2 (5 bases each). V gave up 5 bases and J gave up 3 bases, with 10 bases separating them. CDR1 is SQVTM and CDR2 is ANQGSEA in the germline V gene. CDR3 length: 13 residues. The CDR3 spells CSVIRGDTGELFF. The DNA of the CDR3 is TGCAGCGTTATCAGAGGGGACACCGGGGAGCTGTTTTTT.

This clonotype was recorded a few times. V usage is TRBV12-3 or TRBV12-4 and J usage is TRBJ2-7; 12 nucleotides match TRBD2. The CDR3 spans 14 residues. J lost 5 bases, V lost 4 bases, and 3 bases had no gene match. As DNA, the CDR3 is TGTGCCAGCAGTTCGACTAGCGGGGGCCACGAGCAGTACTTC. It yields the protein CASSSTSGGHEQYF.

This clonotype was found many times. This chain joins TRBV20-1 and TRBJ2-3; the match to TRBD1 covers 10 bases. The CDR3 covers 17 residues. V lost 0 bases, J lost 5 bases, and 11 bases stayed unmatched. Germline loops: CDR1 DFQATT, CDR2 SNEGSKA (reference sequence). The CDR3 region is CSARDGSRTGGIDTQYF. The CDR3 nucleotides are TGCAGTGCTAGAGATGGAAGTAGGACAGGGGGAATAGATACGCAGTATTTT.

This clonotype turned up a few times. This chain links TRBV10-3 with TRBJ2-2; 10 positions match TRBD1. The ends lost 7 bases at V and 3 bases at J; junction bases unmatched: 2. Germline V CDR1 and CDR2: ENHRY, SYGVKD. The CDR3 is 14 residues long. This CDR3 reads CAITGTGDTGELFF. In DNA, the CDR3 is TGTGCCATCACGGGGACAGGGGACACCGGGGAGCTGTTTTTT.

The chain uses TRBV28 and TRBJ2-6, with a possible D match to TRBD1 (6 bases). Trimming pared 5 bases from V and 2 bases from J, leaving 22 bases between. This CDR3 spans 19 amino acids. CDR1 and CDR2 (germline): MDHEN, SYDVKM. The CDR3 region is CASSGVGTYYGPGANVLTF. The CDR3 DNA sequence: TGTGCCAGCAGTGGAGTCGGGACATACTACGGCCCTGGGGCCAACGTCCTGACTTTC.

This clonotype was found many times. The chain links TRBV6-4 to TRBJ2-1; TRBD2 aligns across 11 bases. The CDR3 consists of 18 residues. CDR1 and CDR2 (germline): MRHNA, SNTAGT. V lost 7 bases and J lost 0; bases outside the gene matches: 11. CDR3 sequence: CASTGDSGLAVSYNEQFF. CDR3 sequence (DNA): TGTGCCAGCACTGGAGACTCGGGACTAGCGGTCTCCTACAATGAGCAGTTCTTC.

The chain uses TRBV11-3 and TRBJ2-3, with a possible D match to TRBD2 (5 bases). In germline, CDR1 is SGHNT, CDR2 YENEEA. V dropped 5 bases and J dropped 6 bases, with 18 bases sitting between them. The CDR3 has 15 residues. The CDR3 nucleotides are TGTGCCAGCAGCCCCCCAGGATCGCGAGGGGATACGCAGTATTTT. Residues: CASSPPGSRGDTQYF.

This clonotype was picked up many times. The CDR3 here is CASSLIVAGALQETQYF. Written as DNA, the CDR3 is TGTGCCAGCAGTTTGATCGTAGCGGGGGCCCTACAAGAGACCCAGTACTTC. The genes are TRBV12-3 or TRBV12-4 and TRBJ2-5, with 9 nucleotides matching TRBD2. Unmatched junction bases numbered 10, after V lost 3 bases and J lost 2 bases. CDR3 length equals 17 residues.

A few counts support this clonotype. The V and J genes are TRBV29-1 and TRBJ2-3; 11 bases fit TRBD2. Germline lookup yields CDR1 SQVTM and CDR2 ANQGSEA. This CDR3 region has 14 residues. Trimming cost V 7 bases and J 2 bases; bases outside gene matches: 5. CDR3 region: CSATTSGATDTQYF. CDR3 DNA: TGCAGCGCTACGACTAGCGGGGCCACAGATACGCAGTATTTT.

This clonotype was detected many times. The V and J genes are TRBV7-3 and TRBJ2-3; D ambiguous. CDR1 and CDR2 from the germline V gene are SGHTA and FQGTGA. The CDR3 spans 14 residues. Trimming removed 5 bases from V and 0 bases from J, with 9 bases in between. Here the CDR3 reads CASSPRVSTDTQYF. CDR3 nucleotide sequence: TGTGCCAGCAGCCCCCGGGTTAGCACAGATACGCAGTATTTT.

This clonotype was seen a handful of times. The CDR3 loop reads CATSVGKFYGYTF. The CDR3 DNA reads TGTGCCACCAGTGTGGGCAAGTTCTATGGCTACACCTTC. The V gene is TRBV24-1, the J gene TRBJ1-2; D gene uncertain. Trimming cost V 5 bases and J 4 bases, with 10 bases left between them. The CDR3 sequence is 13 residues long. From germline, CDR1 is KGHDR and CDR2 SFDVKD.

The chain links TRBV4-3 to TRBJ2-3, with 8 bases that match TRBD1. This CDR3 comprises 14 residues. CDR1 and CDR2 (germline): LGHNA, YSLEER. V shed 1 base and J 3 bases; nucleotides not matched to a gene: 0. In DNA, the CDR3 is TGCGCCAGCAGCCAAGGGGACAGGACAGATACGCAGTATTTT. It encodes CASSQGDRTDTQYF.

This clonotype was found many times. The chain uses TRBV7-2 and TRBJ1-5; D may be TRBD1 (6 bases). Trimming left V 3 bases short and J 7 bases short, with 19 bases between. The germline CDR1 and CDR2 sequences are SGHTA and FQGNSA. CDR3 length: 16 amino acids. CDR3 nucleotides: TGTGCCAGCAGCTTCTGGGGCAGGGGAGGAGGCCAGCCCCAGCATTTT. Amino acid sequence: CASSFWGRGGGQPQHF. The full variable domain, with the rest looked up from reference TRBV7-2 and TRBJ1-5, is GAGVSQSPSNKVTEKGKDVELRCDPISGHTALYWYRQSLGQGLEFLIYFQGNSAPDKSGLPSDRFSAERTGGSVSTLTIQRTQQEDSAVYLCASSFWGRGGGQPQHFGDGTRLSIL.

This clonotype occurred a few times. The chain employs TRBV28 and TRBJ2-2; D is undetermined. Trimming stripped 0 bases from V and 10 bases from J, with 12 bases between. The CDR3 contains 14 residues. Germline V gene lookup returns CDR1 MDHEN and CDR2 SYDVKM. In DNA form, the CDR3 reads TGTGCCAGCAGTTTATGGTCCGGTCTTTCGGAGCTGTTTTTT. Translated, it gives CASSLWSGLSELFF.

This clonotype was recorded many times. The genes are TRBV7-9 and TRBJ2-3, with D perhaps TRBD1 or TRBD2 (5 bases each). Trimming left V 1 base short and J 5 bases short, with 16 bases between. The CDR3 loop spans 16 amino acids. Looked up from germline, CDR1 is SEHNR and CDR2 is FQNEAQ (reference sequence). CDR3 region: CASSLDTGPAEDTQYF. CDR3 DNA: TGTGCCAGCAGCTTAGATACGGGACCTGCGGAAGATACGCAGTATTTT.

The chain has TRBV28 and TRBJ1-1, with D unresolved. V was pared by 6 bases and J by 4 bases, with 6 bases between. The CDR3 is 11 amino acids. CDR1 and CDR2 from the germline V gene are MDHEN and SYDVKM. The CDR3 DNA is TGTGCCAGCAGGGGAATCACTGAAGCTTTCTTT. It is translated as CASRGITEAFF.

This clonotype was found many times. The chain recombines TRBV12-3 or TRBV12-4 with TRBJ2-3, with 8 bases identical to TRBD1. Trimming took 5 bases from V and 1 from J; bases not matched to a gene: 8. The CDR3 has 16 residues. The chain's CDR3 is CASSQDRVRGTDTQYF. Written as DNA, the CDR3 is TGTGCCAGCAGTCAGGACAGGGTTAGGGGCACAGATACGCAGTATTTT.

This clonotype was detected ten times or more. The chain joins TRBV28 to TRBJ2-4, with 7 bases identical to TRBD1. Germline V CDR1 and CDR2: MDHEN, SYDVKM. V was pared by 5 bases and J by 1 base, with 2 bases of the junction left unmatched. The CDR3 is made up of 14 amino acids. The CDR3 here is CASSPQGAKNIQYF. In nucleotides, the CDR3 is TGTGCCAGCAGTCCACAGGGGGCCAAAAACATTCAGTACTTC.

This clonotype was seen many times. Here the CDR3 reads CASSLVGQANTGELFF. CDR3 DNA: TGTGCCAGCAGCTTAGTCGGGCAGGCGAACACCGGGGAGCTGTTTTTT. V is TRBV11-3 and J is TRBJ2-2; D is uncertain. This CDR3 contains 16 residues. The germline V gene has CDR1 SGHNT and CDR2 YENEEA. V lost 1 base, J lost 0 bases, and 9 bases lay in between.

This clonotype was counted between two and nine times. The CDR3: CASSLNTGGTDTQYF. The CDR3 nucleotides read TGTGCCAGCTCACTTAACACCGGTGGCACAGATACGCAGTATTTT. This rearrangement joins TRBV18 to TRBJ2-3; D call uncertain. Germline CDR1 reads KGHSH; CDR2 reads LQKENI. Trimming left V 4 bases short and J 1 base short, with 12 bases between. The length of the CDR3 is 15 residues.

The chain has TRBV10-3 and TRBJ1-6, with 8 positions matching TRBD1. The germline gives CDR1 ENHRY, CDR2 SYGVKD. The V and J ends lost 10 bases and 7 bases, in that order; junction bases with no gene match: 9. The CDR3 totals 14 residues. The CDR3 protein is CANSGGAGNSPLHF. The CDR3, as DNA: TGTGCCAACTCAGGGGGCGCGGGGAATTCACCCCTCCACTTT.

This clonotype showed up many times. The V gene is TRBV6-1, the J gene TRBJ2-7, with D unclear. Trimming removed 2 bases at V and 4 bases at J, with 15 bases between. The CDR3 consists of 15 residues. From germline, CDR1 is MNHNS and CDR2 SASEGT. The CDR3 is CASSEYVTVGYEQYF. The CDR3 bases are TGTGCCAGCAGTGAATATGTAACGGTGGGGTACGAGCAGTACTTC.

In its sample, this clonotype was seen many times. The chain has TRBV7-2 and TRBJ1-4; TRBD1 aligns across 8 bases. Germline CDR1 SGHTA, CDR2 FQGNSA. The CDR3 sequence is 15 residues long. Trimming at V came to 0 bases and at J to 7 bases, leaving 4 bases not matched to a gene. CDR3 protein: CASSLAPGGGEKLFF. The CDR3 region has the DNA TGTGCCAGCAGCTTAGCCCCAGGGGGCGGTGAAAAACTGTTTTTT.

The sample holds a few counts of this clonotype. V and J are TRBV7-3 and TRBJ2-7, with 7 bases matching TRBD1. In germline, CDR1 is SGHTA, CDR2 FQGTGA. The CDR3 spans 13 residues. V lost 5 bases and J lost 4; bases outside the gene matches: 5. CDR3 coding DNA: TGTGCCAGCAGCGCTCAGACAGGGTACGAGCAGTACTTC. Encoded protein: CASSAQTGYEQYF.

This clonotype was recorded at least ten times. The chain uses TRBV12-3 or TRBV12-4 and TRBJ2-7, with TRBD2 matching over 7 bases. After removal of 2 bases from V and 6 bases from J, the junction contained 7 bases not matched to a gene. The CDR3 extends over 14 amino acids. CDR3 sequence reads: CASSLSGGLSEQYF. CDR3 DNA sequence: TGTGCCAGCAGTTTATCCGGGGGACTAAGCGAGCAGTACTTC.

A remark on this clonotype: A single base separates this from a much larger clone, so it may be a read error. V usage is TRBV6-5 and J usage is TRBJ1-6, with 8 bases lining up with TRBD1. Germline CDR1 and CDR2: MNHEY and SVGAGI. This CDR3 region has 15 residues. In DNA form, the CDR3 reads TGTACCAGCAGTTACGTGACAGGGGAGGATTCACCCCTCCACTTT. Protein sequence: CTSSYVTGEDSPLHF.

CDR3 region: CASSDTPGTEAFF. CDR3 DNA: TGCGCCAGCAGCGATACACCCGGAACTGAAGCTTTCTTT. The V gene is TRBV5-1, the J gene TRBJ1-1; D is unresolved. Trimming left V 4 bases short and J 5 bases short, with 12 bases between. CDR3 size: 13 residues. From germline, CDR1 is SGHRS and CDR2 YFSETQ.